The TCR beta chain described here comes from a study of memory CD4+ T cells and cytomegalovirus serostatus. Study results and caveats: CMV serostatus prediction reached median AUC about 0.95, or 0.9 with US-trained model. Suggested: most of the CMV-linked TCR signature lies in CD4+ memory cells.

Turning to this clone: Its specificity is unknown.

Original methodology: After removing out-of-frame reads, around 2 million distinct TCRbeta sequences remained. Sequenced by immunoSEQ multiplex PCR; TCRdb stores in-frame clones only, minus some. The D gene and trimming were derived from the DNA, and the V and J assignments and clone size from that table. The sample includes 35,000 to 50,000 clones, just under 80% of them seen just once. V shed 7 bases and J shed 8 bases, with 14 bases lying between them. Per the germline V gene, CDR1 is SNHLY and CDR2 is FYNNEI. This CDR3 region has 12 residues. The sort gate was single viable CD3+CD4+CD8-CD45RO+ cells for memory CD4+ T cells.

The sequenced sample consisted of memory CD4+ T cells from blood. The chain uses TRBV2 and TRBJ1-1, with a possible D match to TRBD1 (5 bases). The TCR comes from an adult in good health and CMV-seronegative. The DNA of the CDR3 is TGTGCCAGCACCTACTCAGGGATCGAAGCTTTCTTT. Translation gives CASTYSGIEAFF.